This TCR beta chain was identified during a study of CD8 T cells in Susac syndrome. Study outcomes and limitations: In its TCR sequencing and HLA analysis, the study acknowledged that the number of individuals was relatively small.

The multiple sclerosis control group comprised treatment-naive patients with stable or active relapsing-remitting disease. Negative isolation yielded CD4+ and CD8+ T cells, and FACS enriched TEMRA cells. The CDR3 has 14 amino acids. The junction had 5 bases not matched to a gene; V was cut back by 3 bases and J by 4 bases. The germline V gene encodes CDR1 SGHTA and CDR2 FQGNSA. An amount of RNA that ranged from roughly 0.5 to 1 ug was reverse transcribed with random hexamers. A multiplex approach, immunoSEQ multiplex PCR, amplified TCR beta CDR3 across 54 Vbeta and 13 Jbeta. One entry per CDR3 protein, called by TCRdb with MiXCR from the immunoSEQ multiplex PCR reads. The sample has around 150,000 distinct CDR3 sequences, around 95% seen once; the top ten hold about 0.11%. A word on this clonotype: Its matching antigen is unknown.

The V gene is TRBV7-2, the J gene TRBJ2-7; the match to TRBD2 covers 8 bases. Source material: CD4+ T cells from PBMCs. The sequence came from a human donor with multiple sclerosis. The CDR3 protein is CASSFRRGEYEQYF. The CDR3 DNA follows: TGTGCCAGCAGCTTTAGGCGGGGGGAATACGAGCAGTACTTC.